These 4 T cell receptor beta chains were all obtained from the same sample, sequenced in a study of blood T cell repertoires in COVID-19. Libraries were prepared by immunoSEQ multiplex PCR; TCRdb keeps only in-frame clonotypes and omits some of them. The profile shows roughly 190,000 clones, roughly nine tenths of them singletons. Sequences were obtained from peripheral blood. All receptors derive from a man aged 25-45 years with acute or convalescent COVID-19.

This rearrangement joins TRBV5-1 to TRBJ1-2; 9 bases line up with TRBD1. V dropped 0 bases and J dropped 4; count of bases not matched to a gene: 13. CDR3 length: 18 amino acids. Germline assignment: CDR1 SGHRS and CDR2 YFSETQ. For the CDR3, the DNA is TGCGCCAGCAGCTTGGGACCTCAGGGGACAGGGTCGGGCTATGGCTACACCTTC. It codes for CASSLGPQGTGSGYGYTF.

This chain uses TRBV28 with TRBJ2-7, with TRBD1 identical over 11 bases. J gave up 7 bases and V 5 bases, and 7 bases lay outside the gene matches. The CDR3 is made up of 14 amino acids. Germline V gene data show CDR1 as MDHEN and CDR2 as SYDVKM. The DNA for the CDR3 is TGTGCCAGCAGTCCCGGACAGGGGGCGGTGGAGCAGTACTTC. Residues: CASSPGQGAVEQYF.

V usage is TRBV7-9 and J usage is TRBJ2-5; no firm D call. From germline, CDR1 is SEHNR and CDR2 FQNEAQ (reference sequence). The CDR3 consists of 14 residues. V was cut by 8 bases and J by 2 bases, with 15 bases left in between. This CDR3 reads CASGLSVRQETQYF. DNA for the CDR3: TGTGCCAGCGGTCTAAGCGTCCGGCAAGAGACCCAGTACTTC.

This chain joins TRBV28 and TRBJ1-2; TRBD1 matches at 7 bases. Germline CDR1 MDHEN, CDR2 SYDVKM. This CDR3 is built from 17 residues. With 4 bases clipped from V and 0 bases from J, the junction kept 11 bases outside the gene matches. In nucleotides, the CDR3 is TGTGCCAGCAGTTATAACTTCGGGGACAGCACTAACTATGGCTACACCTTC. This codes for CASSYNFGDSTNYGYTF.